Sequencing of this TCR beta chain was carried out in a study of T cell repertoires in cytomegalovirus infection. Findings and caveats of the study: HLA-C-restricted CMV-specific TCR beta clonotypes were dominant in the ex vivo response.

TCRdb itself ran the reads through MiXCR, one entry per CDR3 protein. The sample carries fewer than 550,000 distinct CDR3 sequences, approximately 16% recorded once. CDR3 length equals 15 residues. Germline assignment: CDR1 MNHEY and CDR2 SVGAGI. V shed 4 bases, J shed 1 base, and the junction held 4 bases outside the gene matches. This clonotype was seen only a few times. The target antigen is unknown. The origin of this receptor is a human donor in good health (CMV status not recorded). Some clones in this sample may be carry-over from other donors' samples. The chain recombines TRBV6-5 with TRBJ2-7, with TRBD2 matching over 10 bases. The sequenced material came from CD8+ T cells from PBMCs. CDR3 sequence (DNA): TGTGCCAGCAGTTTTACTAGCGGGACATCCTACGAGCAGTACTTC. Protein product: CASSFTSGTSYEQYF.